A single TCR beta chain is shown here with its context. The source of the sample is a study of cytomegalovirus exposure and HLA in healthy donors. Turning to the study itself: Of some 360 genotyped donors, roughly 81% clustered with self-reported Caucasian donors.

Germline values: CDR1 LGHNA, CDR2 YSLEER. Trimming cost V 1 base and J 5 bases; bases outside gene matches: 7. The CDR3 covers 15 residues. 13 Jbeta primers and 60 Vbeta primers were used for the PCR. Assay: immunoSEQ multiplex PCR; the TCRdb copy retains only in-frame clones and omits some. The data hold over 150,000 clones, with roughly three quarters observed a single time. V usage is TRBV4-3 and J usage is TRBJ1-2; 7 bases agree with TRBD1. The clonotype was recovered from a woman in her fifties or sixties in good health and CMV-seropositive. Sequenced: PBMCs. The CDR3 loop reads CASSQGVDRSYGYTF. DNA of the CDR3: TGCGCCAGCAGCCAAGGCGTGGACAGGAGTTATGGCTACACCTTC.